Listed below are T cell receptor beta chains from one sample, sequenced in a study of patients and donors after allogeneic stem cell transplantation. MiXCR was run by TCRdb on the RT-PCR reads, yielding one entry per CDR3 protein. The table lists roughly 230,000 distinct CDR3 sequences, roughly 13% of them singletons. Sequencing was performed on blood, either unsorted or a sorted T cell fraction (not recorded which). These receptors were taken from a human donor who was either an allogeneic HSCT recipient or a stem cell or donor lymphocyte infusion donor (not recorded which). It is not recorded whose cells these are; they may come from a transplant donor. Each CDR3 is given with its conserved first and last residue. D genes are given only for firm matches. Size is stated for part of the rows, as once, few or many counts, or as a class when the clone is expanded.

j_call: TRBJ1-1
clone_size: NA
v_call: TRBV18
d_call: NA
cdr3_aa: CAGGKVVSEAFF
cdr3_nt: TGTGCCGGGGGTAAAGTAGTCTCTGAAGCTTTCTTT

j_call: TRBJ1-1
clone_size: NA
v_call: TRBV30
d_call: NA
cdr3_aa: CAWSGAGAHTEAFF
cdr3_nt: TGTGCCTGGAGTGGGGCCGGGGCCCACACTGAAGCTTTCTTT

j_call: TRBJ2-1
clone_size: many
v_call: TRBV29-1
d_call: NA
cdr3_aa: CSVDSNEQFF
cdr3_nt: TGCAGCGTTGATTCTAATGAGCAGTTCTTC

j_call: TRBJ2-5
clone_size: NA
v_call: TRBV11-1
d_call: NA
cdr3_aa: CASSSTSVGTQYF
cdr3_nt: TGTGCCAGCAGCTCCACATCGGTCGGGACCCAGTACTTC

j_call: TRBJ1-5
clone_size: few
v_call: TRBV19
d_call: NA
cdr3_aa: CASRTGPVNQPQHF
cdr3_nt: TGTGCCAGTAGAACGGGGCCAGTTAATCAGCCCCAGCATTTT

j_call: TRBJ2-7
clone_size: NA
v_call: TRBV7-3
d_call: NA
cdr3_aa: CASRPGPSYEQYF
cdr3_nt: TGTGCCAGCAGGCCGGGGCCTTCCTACGAGCAGTACTTC

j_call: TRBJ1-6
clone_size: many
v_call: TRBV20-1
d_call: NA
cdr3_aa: CSARAGVNSYNSPLHF
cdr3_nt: TGCAGTGCTAGGGCAGGGGTTAACTCCTATAATTCACCCCTCCACTTT

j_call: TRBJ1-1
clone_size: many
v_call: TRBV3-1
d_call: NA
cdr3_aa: CASSQGGDTEAFF
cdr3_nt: TGTGCCAGCAGCCAAGGGGGGGATACTGAAGCTTTCTTT

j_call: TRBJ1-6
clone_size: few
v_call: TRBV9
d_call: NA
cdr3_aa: CASSVGQPNSPLHF
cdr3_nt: TGTGCCAGCAGCGTAGGCCAGCCTAATTCACCCCTCCACTTT

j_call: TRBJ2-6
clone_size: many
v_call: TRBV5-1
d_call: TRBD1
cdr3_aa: CASSETGFSGANVLTF
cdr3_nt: TGCGCCAGCAGCGAGACAGGGTTCTCTGGGGCCAACGTCCTGACTTTC

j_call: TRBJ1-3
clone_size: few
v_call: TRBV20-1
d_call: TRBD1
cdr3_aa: CSARDQGTGFGNTIYF
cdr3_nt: TGCAGTGCTAGAGATCAGGGGACAGGGTTCGGAAACACCATATATTTT

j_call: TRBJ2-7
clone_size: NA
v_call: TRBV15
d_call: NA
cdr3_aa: CATSNEGSGARSYEQYF
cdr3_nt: TGTGCCACCAGCAATGAGGGCTCCGGGGCGCGAAGCTACGAGCAGTACTTC

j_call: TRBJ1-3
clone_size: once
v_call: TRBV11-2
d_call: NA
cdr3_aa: CASSLVPGNSGNTIYF
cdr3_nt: TGTGCCAGCAGCTTAGTCCCCGGAAACTCTGGAAACACCATATATTTT

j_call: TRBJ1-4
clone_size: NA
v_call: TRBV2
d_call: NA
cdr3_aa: CASSLASPGTNEKLFF
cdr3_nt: TGTGCCAGCAGTTTAGCTTCCCCGGGCACTAATGAAAAACTGTTTTTT

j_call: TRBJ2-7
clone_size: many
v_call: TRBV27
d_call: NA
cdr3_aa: CASSDPGLGGYEQYF
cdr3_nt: TGTGCCAGCTCAGATCCCGGACTAGGGGGCTACGAGCAGTACTTC

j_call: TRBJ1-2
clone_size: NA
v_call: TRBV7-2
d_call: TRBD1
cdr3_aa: CASSLSGTAYGYTF
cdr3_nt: TGTGCCAGCAGCTTATCCGGGACAGCCTATGGCTACACCTTC

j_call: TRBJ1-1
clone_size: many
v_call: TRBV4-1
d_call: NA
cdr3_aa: CASSQGMNTEAFF
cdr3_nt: TGCGCCAGCAGCCAGGGGATGAACACTGAAGCTTTCTTT

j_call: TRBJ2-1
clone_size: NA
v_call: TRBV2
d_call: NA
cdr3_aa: CASSSNGLGDDEQFF
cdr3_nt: TGTGCCAGCAGCTCCAACGGGCTGGGAGACGATGAGCAGTTCTTC

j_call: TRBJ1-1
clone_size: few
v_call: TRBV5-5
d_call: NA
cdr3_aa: CASSSSYMNTEAFF
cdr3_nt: TGTGCCAGCAGCTCTTCATACATGAACACTGAAGCTTTCTTT

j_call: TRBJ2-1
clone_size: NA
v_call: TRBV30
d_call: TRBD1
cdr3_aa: CAWRGTGWDEQFF
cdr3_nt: TGTGCCTGGAGGGGGACAGGGTGGGATGAGCAGTTCTTC

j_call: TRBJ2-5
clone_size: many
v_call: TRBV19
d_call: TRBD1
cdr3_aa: CASTQGNEETQYF
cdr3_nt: TGTGCCAGTACACAGGGGAACGAGGAGACCCAGTACTTC

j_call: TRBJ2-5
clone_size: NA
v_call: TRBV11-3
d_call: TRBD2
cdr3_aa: CASSPAWVSGKETQYF
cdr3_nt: TGTGCCAGCAGCCCGGCGTGGGTGAGCGGGAAAGAGACCCAGTACTTC

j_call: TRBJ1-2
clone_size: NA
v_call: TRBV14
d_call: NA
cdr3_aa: CASSQVRGYYTF
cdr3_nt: TGTGCCAGCAGCCAAGTACGTGGGTACTACACCTTC

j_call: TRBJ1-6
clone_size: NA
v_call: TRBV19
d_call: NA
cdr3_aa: CASREPNSPLHF
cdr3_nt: TGTGCCAGCAGGGAGCCTAATTCACCCCTCCACTTT

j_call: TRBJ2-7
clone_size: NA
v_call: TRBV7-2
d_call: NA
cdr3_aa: CASSLFPTYEQYF
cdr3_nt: TGTGCCAGCAGCTTATTCCCAACCTACGAGCAGTACTTC

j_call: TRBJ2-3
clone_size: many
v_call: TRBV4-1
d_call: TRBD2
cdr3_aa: CASSLAGTSGRGTQYF
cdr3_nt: TGCGCCAGCAGTCTAGCCGGGACTAGCGGGAGAGGTACGCAGTATTTT

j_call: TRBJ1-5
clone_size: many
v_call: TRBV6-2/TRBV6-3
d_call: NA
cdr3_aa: CASSFQGGGGPQHF
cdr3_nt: TGTGCCAGCAGTTTCCAGGGAGGAGGAGGACCCCAGCATTTT

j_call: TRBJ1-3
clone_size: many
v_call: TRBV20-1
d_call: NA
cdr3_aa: CSARVVIPPNTIYF
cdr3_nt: TGCAGTGCTAGAGTGGTAATCCCCCCGAACACCATATATTTT

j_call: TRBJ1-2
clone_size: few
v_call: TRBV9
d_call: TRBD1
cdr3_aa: CASSGGASDRGRYTF
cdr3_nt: TGTGCCAGCAGCGGGGGGGCATCGGACAGGGGACGCTACACCTTC

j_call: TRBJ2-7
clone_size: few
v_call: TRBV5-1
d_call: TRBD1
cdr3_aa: CASSFLDRVYEQYF
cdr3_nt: TGCGCCAGCAGCTTTCTGGACAGGGTGTACGAGCAGTACTTC

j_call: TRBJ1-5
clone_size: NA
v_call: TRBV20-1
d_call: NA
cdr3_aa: CSAEDTGPGNQPQHF
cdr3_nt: TGCAGTGCTGAGGACACCGGGCCGGGCAATCAGCCCCAGCATTTT

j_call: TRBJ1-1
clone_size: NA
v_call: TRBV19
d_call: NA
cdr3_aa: CASSIRQGIEAFF
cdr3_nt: TGTGCCAGTAGTATAAGGCAGGGGATTGAAGCTTTCTTT

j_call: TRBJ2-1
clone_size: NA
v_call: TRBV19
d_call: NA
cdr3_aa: CASSISGGMVTNNEQFF
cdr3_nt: TGTGCCAGTAGTATTTCGGGCGGGATGGTAACAAACAATGAGCAGTTCTTC

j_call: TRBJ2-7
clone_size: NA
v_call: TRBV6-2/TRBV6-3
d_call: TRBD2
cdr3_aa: CASSGLAGASEQYF
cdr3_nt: TGTGCCAGCAGTGGACTAGCGGGGGCCTCTGAGCAGTACTTC

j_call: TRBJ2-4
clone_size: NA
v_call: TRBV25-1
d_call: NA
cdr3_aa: CASSELSGAKNIQYF
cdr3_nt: TGTGCCAGCAGTGAGCTCTCGGGTGCCAAAAACATTCAGTACTTC

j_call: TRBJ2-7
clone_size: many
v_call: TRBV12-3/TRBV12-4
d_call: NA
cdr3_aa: CASSFAPSGSYEQYF
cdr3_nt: TGTGCCAGCAGTTTCGCTCCCTCGGGCAGCTACGAGCAGTACTTC

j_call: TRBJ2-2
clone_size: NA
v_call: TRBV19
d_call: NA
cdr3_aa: CASSIDLSGPRTGELFF
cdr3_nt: TGTGCCAGTAGTATAGATCTCAGCGGACCGCGCACCGGGGAGCTGTTTTTT

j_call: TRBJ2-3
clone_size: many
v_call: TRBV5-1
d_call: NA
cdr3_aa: CASSFGDLTQYF
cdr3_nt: TGCGCCAGCAGCTTCGGGGACTTAACGCAGTATTTT